The source of this TCR beta chain is a study of T cell responses to AZD1222 COVID-19 vaccine. Study results and caveats: Repertoires were collected only later (after the peak T cell response had occurred). Distributed over spike, vaccine-associated CD4 TCRs predominated at 160-218 and 743-854. Nearly half of spike-specific TCRs reportedly target unmutated variant regions.

Libraries were prepared by immunoSEQ multiplex PCR; TCRdb keeps only in-frame clonotypes and omits some of them. The sample shows just over 95,000 clones, about 89% of them seen only once. This CDR3 is 16 amino acids long. In germline, CDR1 is SGHDN, CDR2 FVKESK. V was cut by 2 bases and J by 10 bases, with 18 bases left in between. Details on this clone: Antigen specificity is unknown.

The clonotype comes from an adult in good health. The genes are TRBV14 and TRBJ1-6, with D tentatively TRBD1 (5 bases). The sequences come from peripheral blood, collected on day 0 of AZD1222 vaccination. The CDR3 loop reads CASSQRGPGFSSPLHF. As DNA, the CDR3 is TGTGCCAGCAGCCAACGGGGTCCAGGGTTCAGCTCACCCCTCCACTTT.